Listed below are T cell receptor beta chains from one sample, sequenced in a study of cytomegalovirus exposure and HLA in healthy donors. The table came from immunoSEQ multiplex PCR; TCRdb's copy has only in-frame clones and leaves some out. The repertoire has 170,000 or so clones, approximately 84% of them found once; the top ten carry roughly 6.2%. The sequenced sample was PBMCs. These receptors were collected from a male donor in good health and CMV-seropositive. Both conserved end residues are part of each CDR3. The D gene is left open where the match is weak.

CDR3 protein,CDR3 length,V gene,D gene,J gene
CATSRGQGSEKLFF,14,TRBV15,TRBD1,TRBJ1-4
CASSLVRNRLYTF,13,TRBV5-6,NA,TRBJ1-2
CASSQAPGLAGGDTQYF,17,TRBV4-3,TRBD2,TRBJ2-3
CSVVVHNQPQHF,12,TRBV29-1,NA,TRBJ1-5
CASRLVGSYNEQFF,14,TRBV7-9,NA,TRBJ2-1
CASSPGLAGGPGDTQYF,17,TRBV7-2,TRBD2,TRBJ2-3
CASSANGGNTIYF,13,TRBV6-1,NA,TRBJ1-3
CASSIGQGDTEAFF,14,TRBV9,TRBD1,TRBJ1-1
CASSGQGAHNSPLHF,15,TRBV9,TRBD1,TRBJ1-6
CASSQAASGGGTDTQYF,17,TRBV4-2,TRBD2,TRBJ2-3
CASSVHRLGNQPQHF,15,TRBV19,NA,TRBJ1-5
CASSWTGGVEAFF,13,TRBV5-6,TRBD1,TRBJ1-1
CASSYGTVRVYEQYF,15,TRBV18,TRBD1,TRBJ2-7
CASSFSSGGYNEQFF,15,TRBV11-3,TRBD2,TRBJ2-1
CASSSLDSDLSYEQYF,16,TRBV5-1,NA,TRBJ2-7
CASTSDRDGNQPQHF,15,TRBV6-5,TRBD1,TRBJ1-5
CSSSLVRGEEYNEQFF,16,TRBV7-9,NA,TRBJ2-1
CASTGANTEAFF,12,TRBV5-6,NA,TRBJ1-1
CASSLYTGGETQYF,14,TRBV5-1,TRBD2,TRBJ2-5
CASSSGGINYGYTF,14,TRBV2,TRBD1,TRBJ1-2
CASTSIGPKGADTQYF,16,TRBV27,NA,TRBJ2-3
CASSLGPNIQYF,12,TRBV28,NA,TRBJ2-4
CATSRDPPRQGTDTQYF,17,TRBV15,NA,TRBJ2-3
CASSLVLMWEVADTQYF,17,TRBV7-8,NA,TRBJ2-3
CASRDGTGYNEKLFF,15,TRBV6-5,TRBD1,TRBJ1-4
CASSISSGRTEAFF,14,TRBV19,NA,TRBJ1-1
CATGLKETQYF,11,TRBV27,NA,TRBJ2-5